The 16 T cell receptor beta chains below come from one sample, sequenced in a study of shared clonotypes between healthy human individuals. Produced via immunoSEQ multiplex PCR; TCRdb's table is partial and in-frame only. The table lists more than 400,000 clones, about 96% of them singletons. The specimen was naive CD4+ T cells sorted from blood. Subset of the sample: CD45RA+ positively selected. The source is a woman younger than 45 in good health.

This chain joins TRBV11-3 and TRBJ2-5; a weak D match, TRBD2 (6 bases). Germline V gene lookup returns CDR1 SGHNT and CDR2 YENEEA. The CDR3 sequence is 15 residues long. V lost 4 bases and J 2 bases, leaving 14 bases between the germline ends. In DNA, the CDR3 is TGTGCCAGCAGCTCCGGGACTGGAGAGCAAGAGACCCAGTACTTC. Translating it yields CASSSGTGEQETQYF.

The rearrangement links TRBV27 to TRBJ1-2, with D possibly matching TRBD1 (6 bases). CDR1 MNHEY and CDR2 SMNVEV come from the germline V gene (reference sequence). V gave up 5 bases and J gave up 8 bases, with 18 bases separating them. The CDR3 contains 14 residues. CDR3 sequence reads: CASSGGRGREGYTF. CDR3 bases: TGTGCCAGCAGTGGGGGACGGGGGCGAGAGGGCTACACCTTC.

V gene TRBV2 combines with J gene TRBJ2-7; 8 bases match TRBD2. Losses at the gene ends were 5 bases for V and 3 bases for J; bases not matched to a gene: 6. The CDR3 has 14 residues. The germline V gene has CDR1 SNHLY and CDR2 FYNNEI. The CDR3 region is CASSPTSVLYEQYF. In DNA form, the CDR3 reads TGTGCCAGCAGTCCGACTAGCGTGCTCTACGAGCAGTACTTC.

The chain has TRBV28 and TRBJ2-2, with TRBD1 matching 7 bases. V was pared by 6 bases and J by 0 bases, with 4 bases of the junction left unmatched. Germline V gene sequence: CDR1 MDHEN, CDR2 SYDVKM. The CDR3 is 15 amino acids. Here the CDR3 reads CASSDQGANTGELFF. DNA for the CDR3: TGTGCCAGCAGCGATCAGGGGGCGAACACCGGGGAGCTGTTTTTT.

The chain is built from TRBV28 and TRBJ2-3; D unclear. V was shortened by 5 bases and J by 1 base, with 16 bases between the two germline ends. CDR3 length equals 16 residues. Germline V gives CDR1 MDHEN, CDR2 SYDVKM. In DNA, the CDR3 is TGTGCCAGCAGTACCGAGGAAGGTGTTGGCACAGATACGCAGTATTTT. Its translation is CASSTEEGVGTDTQYF.

V is TRBV19 and J is TRBJ1-1, with D perhaps TRBD1 (5 bases). Per germline, CDR1 LNHDA and CDR2 SQIVND (reference sequence). This CDR3 region has 14 residues. With 7 bases removed from V and 1 base from J, the gap between germline ends came to 13 bases. The DNA for the CDR3 is TGTGCCAGTAAGGGACTAGTCGGGAACACTGAAGCTTTCTTT. It yields the protein CASKGLVGNTEAFF.

The V gene is TRBV7-2, the J gene TRBJ2-5; the D is unclear. The J call may not be correct, given that the DNA end is closer to TRBJ2-7. This CDR3 region has 15 residues. CDR1 SGHTA and CDR2 FQGNSA come from the germline V gene. This CDR3 is CASSLEVGDNYEQYF. DNA for the CDR3: TGTGCCAGCAGCTTAGAGGTTGGAGACAACTACGAGCAGTACTTC.

V gene TRBV9 combines with J gene TRBJ1-4; 10 nucleotides align to TRBD1. After removal of 3 bases from V and 7 bases from J, the junction contained 6 bases not matched to a gene. The germline gives CDR1 SGDLS, CDR2 YYNGEE. The CDR3 contains 15 residues. The CDR3 sequence: CASSADGDRGEKLFF. The DNA for the CDR3 is TGTGCCAGCAGCGCCGATGGGGACAGGGGTGAAAAACTGTTTTTT.

As for this clone: Other DNA sequences in the sample encode the same CDR3. This sequence joins TRBV19 and TRBJ2-6; D gene ambiguous. In germline, CDR1 is LNHDA, CDR2 SQIVND (reference sequence). V was clipped by 4 bases and J by 0 bases, with 4 bases between them. The CDR3 is made up of 14 amino acids. The CDR3 DNA reads TGTGCCAGTAGTAGTAGCTCTGGGGCCAACGTCCTGACTTTC. Translating gives CASSSSSGANVLTF.

V usage is TRBV4-1 and J usage is TRBJ1-3; D remains ambiguous. The germline V and J ends were trimmed by 0 bases and 0 bases, with 9 bases remaining between them. Germline V gives CDR1 MGHRA, CDR2 YSYEKL. This CDR3 is 16 amino acids long. The CDR3 loop is CASSQESGFSGNTIYF. DNA for the CDR3: TGCGCCAGCAGCCAAGAGTCCGGGTTCTCTGGAAACACCATATATTTT.

V usage is TRBV19 and J usage is TRBJ2-6; D is perhaps TRBD1 (5 bases). The CDR3 length is 15 residues. V was trimmed by 6 bases and J by 0 bases, leaving 9 bases between them. Germline loops: CDR1 LNHDA, CDR2 SQIVND (reference sequence). As DNA, the CDR3 is TGTGCCAGTAGCCAAGGGGACTCTGGGGCCAACGTCCTGACTTTC. Translating gives CASSQGDSGANVLTF.

CDR3: CASGTTNEKLFF. CDR3 sequence (DNA): TGCGCCAGCGGGACTACTAATGAAAAACTGTTTTTT. This chain links TRBV10-2 with TRBJ1-4; D is possibly TRBD1 (5 bases). V was trimmed by 8 bases and J by 2 bases, leaving 6 bases between them. Germline CDR1 and CDR2: WSHSY and SAAADI. CDR3 length: 12 amino acids.

The chain combines TRBV18 with TRBJ1-2; TRBD1 is a possible D gene (5 bases). The CDR3 covers 16 residues. Germline-derived CDR1 and CDR2 are KGHSH and LQKENI. Trimming took 2 bases from V and 0 from J, leaving 13 bases between them. CDR3 amino acids: CASSPTQAPANYGYTF. CDR3 coding DNA: TGTGCCAGCTCACCAACACAGGCCCCTGCTAACTATGGCTACACCTTC.

This chain links TRBV25-1 with TRBJ2-7; 8 nucleotides agree with TRBD2. Germline CDR1 and CDR2: MGHDK and SYGVNS. Unmatched junction bases numbered 5, after V lost 2 bases and J lost 2 bases. The CDR3 consists of 15 residues. DNA for the CDR3: TGTGCCAGCAGTGAACCCACTAGCGGAACCTACGAGCAGTACTTC. It encodes CASSEPTSGTYEQYF.

This chain joins TRBV21-1 and TRBJ2-1; TRBD2 was called by the table and not checked on the DNA. TRBV21-1 is a pseudogene segment. The CDR3 consists of 14 residues. CDR3 residues: CASILRGGYNEQFF. CDR3 bases: TGTGCCAGCATCTTGCGGGGGGGATACAATGAGCAGTTCTTC.

The V and J genes are TRBV5-1 and TRBJ2-7, with 11 nucleotides matching TRBD2. Germline V lookup: CDR1 SGHRS, CDR2 YFSETQ. This CDR3 comprises 13 residues. Germline trimming cut 4 bases from V and 6 bases from J; bases unmatched to any gene: 3. CDR3 sequence reads: CASSEGTSGEQYF. CDR3 sequence (DNA): TGCGCCAGCAGCGAGGGGACTAGCGGCGAGCAGTACTTC.